The clone carrying this T cell receptor beta chain was recorded only once. The antigen is not known. The V and J ends lost 1 base and 5 bases respectively, with 11 bases between them. The CDR3 spans 14 residues. CDR1 is SNHLY, CDR2 FYNNEI, per germline. The record originates from a study of a mutant IDH1 vaccine in newly diagnosed glioma. Study-wide context: Vaccination was launched 4-6 weeks after radiotherapy alone, or with temozolomide cycles. Most patients had received both radiotherapy and temozolomide, the prior options being radiotherapy, temozolomide, or both. Study-level points and caveats: Detectable vaccine-induced immune responses arose in around 93% of patients.

The protocol was immunoSEQ multiplex PCR, while the TCRdb copy is restricted to in-frame clones and leaves out a portion. The repertoire holds approximately 64,000 clones, approximately 88% seen once, with approximately 10% in the top ten. Time point noted: week 11, during vaccination. What each vaccine dose contained was 300 ug of mutant IDH1 20-mer peptide, accompanied by topical imiquimod. The chain employs TRBV2 and TRBJ1-1; D is uncertain. Sequencing was performed on PBMCs, taken from a glioma patient whose treatment included an IDH1 peptide vaccine. The source of this sequence is a woman aged 45-60 years with glioma. The CDR3 sequence: CASSEVASWTEAFF. The CDR3 bases are TGTGCCAGCAGTGAAGTAGCCTCCTGGACTGAAGCTTTCTTT.